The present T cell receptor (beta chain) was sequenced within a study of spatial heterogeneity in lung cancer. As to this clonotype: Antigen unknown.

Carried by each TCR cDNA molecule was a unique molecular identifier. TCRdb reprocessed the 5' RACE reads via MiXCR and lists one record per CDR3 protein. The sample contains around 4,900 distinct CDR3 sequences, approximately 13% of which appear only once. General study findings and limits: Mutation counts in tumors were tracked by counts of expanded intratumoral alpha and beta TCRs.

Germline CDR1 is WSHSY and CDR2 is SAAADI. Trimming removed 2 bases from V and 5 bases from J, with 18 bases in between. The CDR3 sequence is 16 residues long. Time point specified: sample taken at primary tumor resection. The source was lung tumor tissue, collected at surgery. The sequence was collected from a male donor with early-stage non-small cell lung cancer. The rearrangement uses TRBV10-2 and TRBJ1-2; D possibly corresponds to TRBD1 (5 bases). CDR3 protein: CASSEPSEAGPYGYTF. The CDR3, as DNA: TGCGCCAGCAGTGAGCCAAGTGAGGCAGGGCCTTATGGCTACACCTTC.